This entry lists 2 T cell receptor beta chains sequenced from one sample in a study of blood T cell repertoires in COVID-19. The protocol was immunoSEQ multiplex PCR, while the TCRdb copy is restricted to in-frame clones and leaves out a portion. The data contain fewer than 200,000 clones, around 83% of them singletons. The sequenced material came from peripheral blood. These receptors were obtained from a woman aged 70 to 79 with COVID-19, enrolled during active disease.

Written as DNA, the CDR3 is TGTGCCAGCTCGCTACAGGGAATGAGTGGAAACACCATATATTTT. This sequence encodes CASSLQGMSGNTIYF. The chain links TRBV18 to TRBJ1-3; maybe TRBD1 (6 bases). V lost 6 bases and J lost 3, with 15 bases in between. This CDR3 is 15 amino acids long. The germline gives CDR1 KGHSH, CDR2 LQKENI.

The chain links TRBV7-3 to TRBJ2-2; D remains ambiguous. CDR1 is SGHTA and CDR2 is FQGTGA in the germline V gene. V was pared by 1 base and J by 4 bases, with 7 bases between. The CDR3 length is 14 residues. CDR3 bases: TGTGCCAGCAGCTTAAATCCAGTCACCGGGGAGCTGTTTTTT. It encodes CASSLNPVTGELFF.